These T cell receptor beta chains were read from a single sample in a study of blood T cell repertoires in COVID-19. The assay was immunoSEQ multiplex PCR, and TCRdb's table has in-frame clones only and misses some. The data hold more than 250,000 clones, with about nine tenths observed a single time. Sequencing was carried out using peripheral blood. The origin of the receptors is a woman aged 45-65 years with COVID-19, enrolled during active disease. Each CDR3 is given without its conserved first and last residue. Fields, in order: V gene, J gene, CDR3 protein.

TRBV27,TRBJ2-7,ASSWSVGYEQY
TRBV2,TRBJ2-1,ASNLAMDEQF
TRBV19,TRBJ1-1,ASSVPRQGSLIMNTEAF
TRBV11-3,TRBJ1-1,ASSLGQTEAF
TRBV18,TRBJ1-1,ASSPPAWTEAF
TRBV4-3,TRBJ2-5,ASSQEMARGETQY
TRBV18,TRBJ2-2,ASSPLAGITGELF
TRBV4-2,TRBJ2-2,ASSHYLTGELF
TRBV18,TRBJ1-4,ASSLAGAINEKLF
TRBV5-4,TRBJ2-5,ASSLAGTGRETQY
TRBV6-5,TRBJ2-1,ASSCTNRGCGQF
TRBV11-1,TRBJ1-2,ASSFTTASSYGYT
TRBV24-1,TRBJ2-5,ATSDRTRETQY
TRBV30,TRBJ2-7,AWPLGTSGLSSYEQY
TRBV4-2,TRBJ2-7,ASSERGTSYEQY
TRBV9,TRBJ2-1,ASSTRDRGENEQF
TRBV10-1,TRBJ2-2,ASGHTGELF
TRBV5-1,TRBJ1-5,ASSWTGTVNQPQH
TRBV7-2,TRBJ2-2,ASSLQLSGLAGELF
TRBV12-2,TRBJ2-5,ASRPPAGQGAIMAQY
TRBV28,TRBJ2-7,ATRGAGGPYEQY
TRBV5-1,TRBJ1-3,ASSLTRQGSSGNTIY
TRBV11-1,TRBJ2-7,ASSFGQPHYEQY
TRBV2,TRBJ1-1,ASSDRSGLTEAF
TRBV6-1,TRBJ2-4,ASSEGYGQGVAKNIQY
TRBV11-2,TRBJ2-1,ASSLAVQVSYNEQF
TRBV5-1,TRBJ1-1,ASSLAKGQGGTEAF
TRBV6-2/TRBV6-3,TRBJ2-7,ASSFPRGQVYEQY
TRBV28,TRBJ1-5,ASSFGQYSNQPQH
TRBV14,TRBJ1-3,ASSQGSSGNTIY
TRBV19,TRBJ2-1,ASSIDPPGGASYNEQF
TRBV10-2,TRBJ2-1,ATRDANINEQF
TRBV7-7,TRBJ2-5,ASSSTTSVQETQY
TRBV5-1,TRBJ2-1,ASRDSLTGYNEQF
TRBV2,TRBJ2-5,ASRIHQETQY
TRBV30,TRBJ2-7,ACRGYSYEQY
TRBV19,TRBJ2-1,ACGEGGQYNEQF
TRBV29-1,TRBJ1-4,SVGRQGGPQSNEKLF
TRBV27,TRBJ2-7,ASSITGGSREQY
TRBV11-2,TRBJ2-7,ASRSGQGAYEQY
TRBV7-3,TRBJ2-5,ASSLERWETQY
TRBV5-6,TRBJ2-2,ASSGRQGAYTGELF
TRBV5-1,TRBJ2-3,ASSSRKAGTVDTQY
TRBV19,TRBJ1-1,ASTMGGTEAF
TRBV19,TRBJ2-7,ASSPDSTYEQY
TRBV18,TRBJ1-3,ASSKDSASGNTIY
TRBV7-2,TRBJ1-2,ASSLVEVTGYT
TRBV6-5,TRBJ1-2,ASPRPQTVYT